This T cell receptor beta chain was recovered during a study of CXCR3-negative and CXCR3-positive naive CD8 T cells. General study findings and limits: Similarly elevated diversity marked both naive subsets, with memory CD8+ cells showing far lower diversity. Once cells were cryopreserved, CXCR3 expression went down partly, and most assays used fresh PBMCs. CXCR3-expressing naive cells carried TRB CDR3s more hydrophobic than those of CXCR3-negative naive cells. In naive cells, CXCR3-negative and CXCR3-positive subsets had similar TRBV-TRBJ usage; memory cells differed.

As to this clonotype: Its antigen is unknown.

Naive CD8+ T cells showed CD45RO-CCR7+CD27+CD95-. The CDR3 spans 16 residues. Germline-derived CDR1 and CDR2 are SGHDN and FVKESK. UMI labels and 5' RACE were used to prepare the TRB cDNA libraries. TCRdb re-called the 5' RACE reads and gives one entry per CDR3 protein, without DNA. This table lists about 110,000 distinct CDR3 sequences. Sequenced input: naive CXCR3+ CD8+ T cells from blood. Indicated subset: CD45RO-CCR7+CD27+CD95- naive CD8+ T cells expressing CXCR3 (TNR3+). The receptor's source is a human donor in good health. Some clones in this sample may be carry-over from other donors' samples. The J gene is TRBJ1-2, the V gene TRBV14; the D call of TRBD1 rests on TCRdb alone, since no DNA is present to check it. CDR3 loop: CASSQEGTGVTYGYTF.